Below are 7 T cell receptor beta chains sequenced from a single sample in a study of blood T cell repertoires in COVID-19. Assay: immunoSEQ multiplex PCR; the TCRdb copy retains only in-frame clones and omits some. The sample lists 240,000 or so clones, 88% occurring once. The sample was peripheral blood. Receptors originate from a woman in her twenties or thirties with acute or convalescent COVID-19.

The V and J genes are TRBV6-5 and TRBJ1-2; perhaps TRBD1 as D (6 bases). Germline assignment: CDR1 MNHEY and CDR2 SVGAGI. Trimming left V 5 bases short and J 5 bases short, with 18 bases between. This CDR3 comprises 15 residues. The CDR3 spells CASSRSRGAEYGYTF. Here the CDR3 DNA reads TGTGCCAGCAGTCGGTCACGGGGGGCGGAATATGGCTACACCTTC.

This chain uses TRBV23-1 with TRBJ2-1; TRBD2 matches at 12 bases. TRBV23-1 is annotated as an ORF whose role is uncertain. The junction had 5 bases not matched to a gene; V was cut back by 2 bases and J by 3 bases. The CDR3 totals 17 residues. CDR3 in DNA: TGCGCCAGCAGTCAACGGACTAGCGGGACCTTCTACAATGAGCAGTTCTTC. Residues: CASSQRTSGTFYNEQFF.

The chain uses TRBV7-2 and TRBJ2-3; 12 nucleotides align to TRBD2. This CDR3 spans 18 amino acids. Germline V gene lookup returns CDR1 SGHTA and CDR2 FQGNSA. The trim removed 5 bases at V and 5 bases at J, leaving 14 bases unmatched. For the CDR3, the DNA is TGTGCCAGCAGCCATGGAGGACTAGCGGGAAAACGGGGAGATACGCAGTATTTT. This gives the protein CASSHGGLAGKRGDTQYF.

The genes are TRBV7-2 and TRBJ2-7; weak D call: TRBD1 (6 bases). Germline V gene lookup returns CDR1 SGHTA and CDR2 FQGNSA. Trimming took off 1 base at V and 5 bases at J, with 12 bases between the two ends. The CDR3 is made up of 14 amino acids. CDR3 residues: CASSLGQGQDEQYF. The CDR3 nucleotides read TGTGCCAGCAGCTTAGGTCAGGGGCAGGACGAGCAGTACTTC.

V is TRBV5-4 and J is TRBJ2-3; possible D gene TRBD1, 5 bases. Trimming pared 0 bases from V and 2 bases from J, leaving 10 bases between. CDR3 length: 15 residues. Germline V gene data show CDR1 as SGHNT and CDR2 as YYREEE (reference sequence). DNA of the CDR3: TGTGCCAGCAGCTTGGAGACAGAGATCACAGATACGCAGTATTTT. Protein product: CASSLETEITDTQYF.

V and J are TRBV6-1 and TRBJ2-2; 8 nucleotides agree with TRBD1. This CDR3 contains 16 residues. V trimming: 2 bases; J trimming: 7 bases; junction bases outside the gene matches: 9. The V gene's germline CDR1 is MNHNS and CDR2 SASEGT. CDR3 residues: CASSEKFRGQNGELFF. The CDR3, as DNA: TGTGCCAGCAGTGAAAAGTTCAGGGGGCAGAACGGGGAGCTGTTTTTT.

The chain carries TRBV9 and TRBJ1-1, with a tentative D call TRBD1 (5 bases). V lost 2 bases, J lost 6 bases, and 11 bases lay in between. The germline CDR1 and CDR2 sequences are SGDLS and YYNGEE. The CDR3 runs to 13 residues. The CDR3 nucleotides read TGTGCCAGCAGCGTGGAAGGGGTGGCTGAAGCTTTCTTT. Residues: CASSVEGVAEAFF.